The 17 T cell receptor beta chains listed next were all sequenced from one sample in a study of T cells in women clearing cervical HPV infection. Sequencing was performed with immunoSEQ multiplex PCR; in TCRdb, only in-frame clones are kept and a portion is missing. Across some 21,000 clones, the top ten clones capture 24% of the sample. The sequencing input was blood buffy coat. The source of these receptors is a woman aged 18 to 75 with a cervical HPV16 infection that either progressed to CIN3+ or cleared (not recorded which).

Turning to this clone: The DNA ends 3 residues before the CDR3 does, and the rest of the CDR3 is filled in from the germline J gene. This chain connects TRBV20-1 to TRBJ2-1; D may be TRBD2 (6 bases). V was shortened by 7 bases and J by 8 bases, with 9 bases between the two germline ends. Per the germline V gene, CDR1 is DFQATT and CDR2 is SNEGSKA (reference sequence). The CDR3 has 10 amino acids. The CDR3 here is CSDGEDEQFF. The sequenced CDR3 bases are TGCAGTGACGGGGAGGATGAG.

For this clone: Sequencing ends 3 residues short of the CDR3 end; the germline J gene provides the rest. The chain recombines TRBV5-4 with TRBJ1-2; 7 bases match TRBD1. V shed 3 bases, J shed 7 bases, and the junction held 9 bases outside the gene matches. This CDR3 contains 14 residues. Germline V gene data show CDR1 as SGHNT and CDR2 as YYREEE (reference sequence). Here the CDR3 reads CASSSRGVVVGYTF. The CDR3 DNA, read in part, is TGTGCCAGCAGCTCCAGGGGGGTGGTAGTTGGC.

In the case of this clone: The DNA ends 3 residues before the CDR3 does, and the rest of the CDR3 is filled in from the germline J gene. The chain couples TRBV7-8 to TRBJ2-7, with D perhaps TRBD2 (5 bases). Trimming took off 7 bases at V and 0 bases at J, with 19 bases between the two ends. The CDR3 is made up of 16 amino acids. CDR1 and CDR2 (germline): SGHVS, FQNEAQ. This CDR3 reads CASTFSAEPLSYEQYF. The sequenced part of the CDR3 DNA is TGTGCCAGCACCTTCTCAGCGGAACCCCTCTCCTACGAG.

As concerns this clone: The sequenced fragment ends 3 residues before the CDR3 boundary, so the rest is inferred from the germline J gene. V gene TRBV5-4 combines with J gene TRBJ2-5, with 11 bases matching TRBD1. With 2 bases clipped from V and 5 bases from J, the junction kept 2 bases outside the gene matches. The CDR3 is 14 residues long. Germline V gene lookup returns CDR1 SGHNT and CDR2 YYREEE (reference sequence). The chain's CDR3 is CASSLGTGGETQYF. CDR3 bases read: TGTGCCAGCAGCTTAGGGACAGGGGGGGAGACC. The full variable domain, rest sourced from reference TRBV5-4 and TRBJ2-5, is ETGVTQSPTHLIKTRGQQVTLRCSSQSGHNTVSWYQQALGQGPQFIFQYYREEENGRGNFPPRFSGLQFPNYSSELNVNALELDDSALYLCASSLGTGGETQYFGPGTRLLVL.

In regard to this clone: The observed sequence ends 3 residues before the CDR3 terminus, with the missing tail filled in from the germline J gene. The chain carries TRBV19 and TRBJ2-3, with a weak D call TRBD1 (5 bases). The CDR3 has 13 amino acids. V lost 6 bases and J 1 base, leaving 8 bases between the germline ends. Looked up from germline, CDR1 is LNHDA and CDR2 is SQIVND (reference sequence). The sequenced CDR3 bases are TGTGCCAGTAGGGAGACAGGCACAGATACG. Protein sequence: CASRETGTDT. The complete CDR3 sequence is CASRETGTDTQYF.

Note on this clone: The DNA ends 3 residues before the CDR3 does, and the rest of the CDR3 is filled in from the germline J gene. The J gene is TRBJ1-5, the V gene TRBV19, with 12 bases matching TRBD1. The CDR3 consists of 15 residues. Germline assignment: CDR1 LNHDA and CDR2 SQIVND (reference sequence). V gave up 5 bases and J gave up 6 bases; unmatched junction bases: 5. Partial CDR3 DNA: TGTGCCAGTAGTCCGGGACAGGGGGCGTTTCAGCCC. This gives the protein CASSPGQGAFQP. The CDR3 in full is CASSPGQGAFQPQHF.

As regards this clone: The CDR3 goes on 3 residues after the read ends, and that part is filled in from the germline J gene. The chain is built from TRBV7-3 and TRBJ2-1, with D perhaps TRBD1 (5 bases). Trimming removed 6 bases at V and 0 bases at J, with 12 bases between. The CDR3 is made up of 15 amino acids. The germline CDR1 and CDR2 sequences are SGHTA and FQGTGA. CDR3 in amino acids: CASSPRASSYNEQFF. The covered CDR3 bases are TGTGCCAGCAGTCCCAGGGCGAGCTCCTACAATGAG.

Worth noting for this clone: With the read ending 3 residues before the CDR3 end, the germline J gene is used to fill in that end. The chain recombines TRBV2 with TRBJ1-1; TRBD1 is a possible D gene (5 bases). Germline CDR1 and CDR2: SNHLY and FYNNEI. The CDR3 has 13 amino acids. The sequenced part of the CDR3 DNA is TGTGCCAGCGACAACCGACAGACATGGGAA. This codes for CASDNRQTWE. The full CDR3 protein is CASDNRQTWEAFF.

With respect to this clone: The read falls 3 residues short of the CDR3 end, and the missing part is taken from the germline J gene. Other DNA sequences in the sample encode the same CDR3. The rearrangement joins TRBV20-1 to TRBJ1-6; unclear D gene. The CDR3 is made up of 16 amino acids. V was shortened by 0 bases and J by 0 bases, with 9 bases between the two germline ends. CDR1 and CDR2 from the germline V gene are DFQATT and SNEGSKA (reference sequence). The CDR3 is CSARDSGSSYNSPLHF. The sequenced CDR3 bases are TGCAGTGCTAGAGATTCGGGGAGCTCCTATAATTCACCC.

Points on this clone: The read is 3 residues too short to cover the CDR3 end, so that end is filled in from the germline J gene. The chain joins TRBV7-3 to TRBJ2-1, with 12 bases aligning to TRBD2. Germline values: CDR1 SGHTA, CDR2 FQGTGA. The CDR3 length is 15 residues. The V and J ends lost 4 bases and 8 bases, in that order; junction bases with no gene match: 6. The CDR3 here is CASSSQGTSGYEQFF. The part of the CDR3 DNA that was read is TGTGCCAGCAGCTCCCAAGGGACTAGCGGGTATGAG.

About this clone itself: The missing CDR3 end, 3 residues past where the read stops, is filled in from the germline J gene. The chain combines TRBV19 with TRBJ1-6; 10 nucleotides line up with TRBD1. The V gene end was trimmed by 5 bases and the J gene end by 9 bases; junction bases not matched to a gene: 7. Germline values: CDR1 LNHDA, CDR2 SQIVND (reference sequence). The CDR3 totals 15 residues. The sequenced CDR3 bases are TGTGCCAGTAGTCCGCGGGACAGGGGCGTTTCACCC. Protein product: CASSPRDRGVSP. The whole CDR3 sequence reads CASSPRDRGVSPLHF.

In the case of this clone: From the germline J gene comes the end of the CDR3, since the read stops 3 residues before it. V usage is TRBV5-1 and J usage is TRBJ2-1, with 9 positions matching TRBD2. CDR3 length: 14 amino acids. V gave up 5 bases and J gave up 6 bases; unmatched junction bases: 6. CDR1 SGHRS and CDR2 YFSETQ come from the germline V gene. The sequenced part of the CDR3 DNA is TGCGCCAGCAGGATTAGCGGGGGCCCCAATGAG. Its protein product is CASRISGGPNE. The whole CDR3 region reads CASRISGGPNEQFF.

As regards this clone: Sequencing ends 3 residues short of the CDR3 end; the germline J gene provides the rest. V gene TRBV10-3 combines with J gene TRBJ2-3; TRBD2 matches 12 bases. CDR3 length equals 12 residues. CDR1 is ENHRY and CDR2 is SYGVKD in the germline V gene. The sequenced CDR3 bases are TGTGCCACGACTAGCGGGGGAGAGACG. Translation: CATTSGGET. The whole CDR3 is CATTSGGETQYF.

As for this clone: Coverage ceases 3 residues before the CDR3 finishes, and the germline J gene fills in the end. The chain employs TRBV11-3 and TRBJ2-3; the match to TRBD1 covers 9 bases. V shed 5 bases and J 4 bases; nucleotides not matched to a gene: 7. CDR1 and CDR2 (germline): SGHNT, YENEEA. The CDR3 spans 15 residues. The CDR3 bases that were read are TGTGCCAGCAGCCTGGGACAGGGCGAAGCAGATACG. This translates into CASSLGQGEADT. Given in full, the CDR3 is CASSLGQGEADTQYF.

On this clone: A junction end diverges from the germline sequence, so it may reflect a read error. The chain's CDR3 is CASIKDRNEELFF. The sequenced part of the CDR3 DNA is TGTGCCAGCATTAAAGACAGGAATGAAGAA. The chain links TRBV2 to TRBJ1-4; D is perhaps TRBD1 (6 bases). The read comes to an end 3 residues before the CDR3 does, leaving the germline J gene to fill in the end. Germline V lookup: CDR1 SNHLY, CDR2 FYNNEI. CDR3 length: 13 amino acids.

The covered CDR3 bases are TGTGCCAGCAGTAAAGGGGACAGAGGACTCAGCAATCAGCCG. Translation: CASSKGDRGLSNQP. The CDR3 in its entirety is CASSKGDRGLSNQPQYF. The rearrangement joins TRBV6-1 to TRBJ2-3, with 7 bases that match TRBD1. The sequence runs out 3 residues before the end of the CDR3; the remainder is reconstructed from the germline J gene. Germline CDR1 and CDR2: MNHNS and SASEGT. The length of the CDR3 is 17 residues.

A note on this clone: Read coverage stops 3 residues before the CDR3 terminus; the germline J gene supplies the remainder. This chain connects TRBV30 to TRBJ1-1, with D tentatively TRBD1 (6 bases). Germline V lookup: CDR1 GTSNPN, CDR2 SVGIG (reference sequence). The CDR3 loop spans 19 amino acids. The CDR3 is CAWSPPIKSGQLRTLEAFF. Partial CDR3 DNA: TGTGCCTGGAGTCCGCCTATTAAATCCGGACAGCTACGAACCTTAGAA.